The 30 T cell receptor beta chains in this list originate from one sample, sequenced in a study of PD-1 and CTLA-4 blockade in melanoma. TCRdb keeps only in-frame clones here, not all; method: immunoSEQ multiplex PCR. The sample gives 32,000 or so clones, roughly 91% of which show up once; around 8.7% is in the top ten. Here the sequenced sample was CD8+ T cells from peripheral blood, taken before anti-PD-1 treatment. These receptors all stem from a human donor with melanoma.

CDR3 DNA sequence: TGTGCCAGCAGCTCCGCTATCTCACCCCTCCACTTT. This gives the protein CASSSAISPLHF. This chain joins TRBV7-9 and TRBJ1-6; D is unresolved. Germline CDR1 reads SEHNR; CDR2 reads FQNEAQ (reference sequence). CDR3 length equals 12 residues. Deletions cut 4 bases from V and 10 bases from J, with 8 bases between.

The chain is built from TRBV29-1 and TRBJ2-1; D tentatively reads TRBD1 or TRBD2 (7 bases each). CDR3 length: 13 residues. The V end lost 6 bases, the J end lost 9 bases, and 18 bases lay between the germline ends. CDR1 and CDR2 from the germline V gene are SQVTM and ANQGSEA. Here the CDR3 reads CSVLQGTTSEQFF. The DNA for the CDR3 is TGCAGCGTCCTACAGGGGACTACCAGTGAGCAGTTCTTC.

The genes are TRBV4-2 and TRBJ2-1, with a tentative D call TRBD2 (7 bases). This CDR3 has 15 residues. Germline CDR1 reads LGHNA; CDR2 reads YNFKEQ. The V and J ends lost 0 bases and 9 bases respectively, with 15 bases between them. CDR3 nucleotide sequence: TGTGCCAGCAGCCAAGAGGGGGGGGCCGGGGGTGAGCAGTTCTTC. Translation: CASSQEGGAGGEQFF.

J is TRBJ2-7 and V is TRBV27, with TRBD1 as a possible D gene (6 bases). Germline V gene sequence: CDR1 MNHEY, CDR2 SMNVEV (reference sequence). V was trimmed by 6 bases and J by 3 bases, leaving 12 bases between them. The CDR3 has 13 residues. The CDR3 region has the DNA TGTGCCAGCAGCTCCAAGGGGGTCTACGAGCAGTACTTC. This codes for CASSSKGVYEQYF.

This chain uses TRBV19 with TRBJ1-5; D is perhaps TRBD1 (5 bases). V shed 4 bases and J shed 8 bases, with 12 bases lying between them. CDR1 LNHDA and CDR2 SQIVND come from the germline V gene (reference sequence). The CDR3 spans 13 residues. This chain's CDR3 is CASSTRAAEPQHF. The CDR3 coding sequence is TGTGCCAGTAGTACCAGGGCTGCGGAGCCCCAGCATTTT. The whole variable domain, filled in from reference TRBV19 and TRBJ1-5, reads DGGITQSPKYLFRKEGQNVTLSCEQNLNHDAMYWYRQDPGQGLRLIYYSQIVNDFQKGDIAEGYSVSREKKESFPLTVTSAQKNPTAFYLCASSTRAAEPQHFGDGTRLSIL.

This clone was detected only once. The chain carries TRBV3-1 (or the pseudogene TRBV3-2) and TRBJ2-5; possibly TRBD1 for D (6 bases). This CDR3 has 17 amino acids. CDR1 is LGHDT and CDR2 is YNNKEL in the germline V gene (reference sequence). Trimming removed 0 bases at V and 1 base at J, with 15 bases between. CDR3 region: CASSQDRGLNPQETQYF. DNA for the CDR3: TGTGCCAGCAGCCAAGACAGGGGTCTTAACCCCCAAGAGACCCAGTACTTC.

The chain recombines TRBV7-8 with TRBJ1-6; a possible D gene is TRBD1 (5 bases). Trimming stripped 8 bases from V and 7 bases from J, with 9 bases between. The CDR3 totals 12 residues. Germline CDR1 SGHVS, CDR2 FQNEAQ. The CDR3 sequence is CASGGGNSPLHF. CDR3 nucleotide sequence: TGTGCCAGCGGGGGAGGAAATTCACCCCTCCACTTT. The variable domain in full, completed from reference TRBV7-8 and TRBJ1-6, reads GAGVSQSPRYKVAKRGQDVALRCDPISGHVSLFWYQQALGQGPEFLTYFQNEAQLDKSGLPSDRFFAERPEGSVSTLKIQRTQQEDSAVYLCASGGGNSPLHFGNGTRLTVT.

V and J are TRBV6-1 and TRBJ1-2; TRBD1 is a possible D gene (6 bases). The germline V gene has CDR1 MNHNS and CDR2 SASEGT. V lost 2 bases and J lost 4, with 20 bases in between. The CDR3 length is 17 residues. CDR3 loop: CASSEPPGASGIYGYTF. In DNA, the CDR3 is TGTGCCAGCAGTGAACCCCCAGGGGCAAGTGGAATCTATGGCTACACCTTC.

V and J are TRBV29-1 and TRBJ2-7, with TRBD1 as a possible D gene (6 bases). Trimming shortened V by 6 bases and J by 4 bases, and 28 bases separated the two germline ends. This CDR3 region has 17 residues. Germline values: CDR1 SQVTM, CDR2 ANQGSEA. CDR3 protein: CSVIPGTPEEGFYEQYF. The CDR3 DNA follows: TGCAGCGTGATCCCCGGGACACCCGAAGAGGGTTTTTACGAGCAGTACTTC.

As DNA, the CDR3 is TGTGCCAGCAGTTTTCAGGGAGGATATGGCTACACCTTC. It yields the protein CASSFQGGYGYTF. The rearrangement joins TRBV27 to TRBJ1-2; D is perhaps TRBD1 (5 bases). The germline V and J ends were trimmed by 3 bases and 5 bases, with 10 bases remaining between them. The CDR3 consists of 13 residues. CDR1 and CDR2 (germline): MNHEY, SMNVEV (reference sequence).

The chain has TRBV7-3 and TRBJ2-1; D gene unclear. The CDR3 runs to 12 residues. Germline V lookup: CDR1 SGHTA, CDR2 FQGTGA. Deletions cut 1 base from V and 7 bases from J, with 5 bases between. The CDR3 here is CASSLIGNEQFF. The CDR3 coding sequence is TGTGCCAGCAGCTTAATAGGGAATGAGCAGTTCTTC.

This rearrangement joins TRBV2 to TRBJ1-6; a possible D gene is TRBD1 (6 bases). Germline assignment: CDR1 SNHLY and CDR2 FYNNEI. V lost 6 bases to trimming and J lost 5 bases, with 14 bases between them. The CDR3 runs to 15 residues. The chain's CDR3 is CASSRQTGNNSPLHF. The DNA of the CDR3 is TGTGCCAGCAGCCGCCAGACAGGAAATAATTCACCCCTCCACTTT.

The CDR3 DNA reads TGTGCCAGCAGTTTAGTCGGGGCGAGCACAGATACGCAGTATTTT. It yields the protein CASSLVGASTDTQYF. The chain employs TRBV27 and TRBJ2-3; D may correspond to TRBD1 or TRBD2 (5 bases each). Germline V gene sequence: CDR1 MNHEY, CDR2 SMNVEV (reference sequence). This CDR3 is built from 15 residues. Trimming stripped 2 bases from V and 0 bases from J, with 9 bases between.

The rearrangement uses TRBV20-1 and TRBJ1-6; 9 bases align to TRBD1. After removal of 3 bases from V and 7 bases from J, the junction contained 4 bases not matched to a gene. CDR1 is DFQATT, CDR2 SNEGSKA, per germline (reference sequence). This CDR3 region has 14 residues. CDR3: CSASIGTGNSPLHF. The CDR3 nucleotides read TGCAGTGCTAGTATCGGGACAGGGAATTCACCCCTCCACTTT.

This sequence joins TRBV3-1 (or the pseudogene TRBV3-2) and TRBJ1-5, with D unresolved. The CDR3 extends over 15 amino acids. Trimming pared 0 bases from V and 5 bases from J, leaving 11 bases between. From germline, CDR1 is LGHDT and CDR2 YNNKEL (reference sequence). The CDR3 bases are TGTGCCAGCAGCCAAGATAGCAGATACGATCAGCCCCAGCATTTT. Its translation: CASSQDSRYDQPQHF.

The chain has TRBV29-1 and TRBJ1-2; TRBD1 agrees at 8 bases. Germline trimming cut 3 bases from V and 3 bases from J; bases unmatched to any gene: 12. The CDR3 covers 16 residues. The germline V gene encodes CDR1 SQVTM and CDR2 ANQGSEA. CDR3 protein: CSVDGSGQGMDYGYTF. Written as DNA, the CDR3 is TGCAGCGTTGATGGGTCAGGACAGGGAATGGACTATGGCTACACCTTC.

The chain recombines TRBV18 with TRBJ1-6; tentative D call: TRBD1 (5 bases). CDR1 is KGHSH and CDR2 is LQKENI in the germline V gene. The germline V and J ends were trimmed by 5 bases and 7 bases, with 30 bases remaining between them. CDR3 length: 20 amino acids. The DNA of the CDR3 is TGTGCCAGCTCATTCGAAGTGCCTCCTGGGACGGCAATGGGCAATTCACCCCTCCACTTT. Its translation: CASSFEVPPGTAMGNSPLHF.

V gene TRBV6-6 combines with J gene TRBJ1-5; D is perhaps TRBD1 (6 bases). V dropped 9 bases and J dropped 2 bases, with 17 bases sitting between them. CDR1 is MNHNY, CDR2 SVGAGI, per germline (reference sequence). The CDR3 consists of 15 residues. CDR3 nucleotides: TGTGCCAGTTACTCAGGGGTTGGAGGCAATCAGCCCCAGCATTTT. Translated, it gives CASYSGVGGNQPQHF.

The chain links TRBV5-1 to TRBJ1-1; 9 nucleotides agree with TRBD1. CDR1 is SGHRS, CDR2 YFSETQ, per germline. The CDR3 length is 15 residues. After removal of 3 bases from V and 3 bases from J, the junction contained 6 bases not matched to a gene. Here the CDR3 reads CASSWRTGADTEAFF. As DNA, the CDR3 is TGCGCCAGCAGCTGGAGGACAGGGGCTGACACTGAAGCTTTCTTT.

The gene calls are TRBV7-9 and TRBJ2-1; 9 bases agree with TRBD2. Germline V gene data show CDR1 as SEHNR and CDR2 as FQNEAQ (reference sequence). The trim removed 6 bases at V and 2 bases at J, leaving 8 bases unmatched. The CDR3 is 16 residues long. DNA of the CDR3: TGTGCCAGCAGTTCTGCTAGCGGGGAGACCTACAATGAGCAGTTCTTC. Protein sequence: CASSSASGETYNEQFF.

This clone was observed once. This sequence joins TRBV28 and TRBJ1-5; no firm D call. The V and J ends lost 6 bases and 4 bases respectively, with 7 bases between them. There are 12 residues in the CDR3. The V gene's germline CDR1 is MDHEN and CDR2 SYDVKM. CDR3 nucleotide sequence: TGTGCCAGCAGAACGAAGAATCAGCCCCAGCATTTT. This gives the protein CASRTKNQPQHF.

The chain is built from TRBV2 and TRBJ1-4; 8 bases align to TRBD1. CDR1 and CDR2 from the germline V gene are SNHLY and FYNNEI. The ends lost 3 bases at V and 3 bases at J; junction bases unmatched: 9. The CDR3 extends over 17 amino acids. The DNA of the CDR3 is TGTGCCAGCAGTGATTCCGGACAGGGAGGACCTAATGAAAAACTGTTTTTT. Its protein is CASSDSGQGGPNEKLFF.

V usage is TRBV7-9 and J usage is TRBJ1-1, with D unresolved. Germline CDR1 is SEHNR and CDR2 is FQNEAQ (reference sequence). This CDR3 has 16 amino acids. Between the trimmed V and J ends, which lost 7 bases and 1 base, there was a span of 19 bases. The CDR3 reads CASTPRPIESNTEAFF. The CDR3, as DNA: TGTGCCAGCACCCCCCGGCCCATCGAGTCGAACACTGAAGCTTTCTTT.

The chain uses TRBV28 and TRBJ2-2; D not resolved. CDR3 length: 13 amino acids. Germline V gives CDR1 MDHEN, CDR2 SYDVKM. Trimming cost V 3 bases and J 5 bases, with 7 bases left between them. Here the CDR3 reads CASSFDETGELFF. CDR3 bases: TGTGCCAGCAGTTTTGACGAGACCGGGGAGCTGTTTTTT.

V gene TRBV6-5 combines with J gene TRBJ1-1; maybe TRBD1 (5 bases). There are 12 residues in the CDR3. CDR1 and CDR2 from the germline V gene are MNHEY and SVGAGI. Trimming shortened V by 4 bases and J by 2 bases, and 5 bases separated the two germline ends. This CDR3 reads CASSWTNTEAFF. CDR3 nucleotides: TGTGCCAGCAGTTGGACAAACACTGAAGCTTTCTTT.

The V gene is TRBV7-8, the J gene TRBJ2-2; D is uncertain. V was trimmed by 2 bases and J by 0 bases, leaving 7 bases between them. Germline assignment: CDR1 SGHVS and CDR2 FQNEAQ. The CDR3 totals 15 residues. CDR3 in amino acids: CASSLLAANTGELFF. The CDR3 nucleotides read TGTGCCAGCAGCTTACTGGCGGCGAACACCGGGGAGCTGTTTTTT.

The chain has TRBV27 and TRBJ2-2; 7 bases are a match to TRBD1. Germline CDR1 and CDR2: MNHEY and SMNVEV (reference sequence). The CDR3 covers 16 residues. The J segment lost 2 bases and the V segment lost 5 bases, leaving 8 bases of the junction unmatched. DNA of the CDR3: TGTGCCAGCAGTATCAGGACAGGCGGAAACACCGGGGAGCTGTTTTTT. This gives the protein CASSIRTGGNTGELFF.

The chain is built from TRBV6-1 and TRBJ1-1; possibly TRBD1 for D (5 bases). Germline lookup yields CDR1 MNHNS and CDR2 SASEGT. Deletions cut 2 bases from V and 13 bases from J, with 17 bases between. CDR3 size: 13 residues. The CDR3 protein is CASSEIQGSRGFF. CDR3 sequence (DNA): TGTGCCAGCAGTGAAATTCAGGGATCGAGAGGTTTCTTT.

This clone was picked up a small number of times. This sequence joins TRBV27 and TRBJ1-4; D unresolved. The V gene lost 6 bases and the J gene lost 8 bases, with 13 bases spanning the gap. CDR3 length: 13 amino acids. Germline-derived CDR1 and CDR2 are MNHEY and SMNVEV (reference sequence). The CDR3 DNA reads TGTGCCAGCAGCCCCCCAGGAGAAGAAAAACTGTTTTTT. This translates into CASSPPGEEKLFF.

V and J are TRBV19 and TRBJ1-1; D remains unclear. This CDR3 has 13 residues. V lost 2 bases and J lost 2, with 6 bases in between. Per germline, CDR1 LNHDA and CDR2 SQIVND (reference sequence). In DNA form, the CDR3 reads TGTGCCAGTAGTATAACGGAAAACACTGAAGCTTTCTTT. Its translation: CASSITENTEAFF.